The text below deals with one T cell receptor beta chain. The sample contains more than one DNA sequence encoding this CDR3. Germline V gene data show CDR1 as DFQATT and CDR2 as SNEGSKA (reference sequence). There are 8 residues in the CDR3. The assay was immunoSEQ multiplex PCR, and TCRdb's table has in-frame clones only and misses some. Among about 1 million clones listed, about 84% were seen once. The data were taken from a study of shared clonotypes between healthy human individuals. What was sequenced was memory CD4+ T cells from PBMCs. The subset is: CD45RA-negative fraction. This rearrangement joins TRBV20-1 to TRBJ1-2; unclear D gene. The source is a man aged 18 to 29 in good health. Some clones in this sample may be carry-over from other donors' samples. The CDR3 nucleotides are TGCAGGGCCTATGGCTACACCTTC. Translating it yields CRAYGYTF.